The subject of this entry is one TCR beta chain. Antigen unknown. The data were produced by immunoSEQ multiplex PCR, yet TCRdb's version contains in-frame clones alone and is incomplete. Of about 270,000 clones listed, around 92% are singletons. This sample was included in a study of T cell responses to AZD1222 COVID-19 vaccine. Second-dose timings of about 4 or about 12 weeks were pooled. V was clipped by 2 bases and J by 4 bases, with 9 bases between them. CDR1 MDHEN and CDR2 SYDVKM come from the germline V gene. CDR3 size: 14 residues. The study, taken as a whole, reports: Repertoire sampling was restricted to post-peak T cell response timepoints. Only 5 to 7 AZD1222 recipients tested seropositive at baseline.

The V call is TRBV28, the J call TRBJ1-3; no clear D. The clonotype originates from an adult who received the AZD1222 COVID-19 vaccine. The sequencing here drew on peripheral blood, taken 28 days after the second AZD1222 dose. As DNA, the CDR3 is TGTGCCAGCAGTTTAGGCCCGAAAGGAAACACCATATATTTT. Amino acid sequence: CASSLGPKGNTIYF.